This T cell receptor beta chain was identified in a study of blood T cell repertoires in COVID-19. Across the whole study: Acute and convalescent COVID-19 specimens originated in the United States, Italy and Spain. T cells, B-cell-depleted T cells, or PBMCs provided the cDNA or gDNA that served as material.

In the study's own analysis: The assay estimated nucleated cells by amplifying reference gene primers. Sequencing was performed with immunoSEQ multiplex PCR; in TCRdb, only in-frame clones are kept and a portion is missing. That table furnishes V, J and clone size, whereas the DNA furnished D and trimming. The data hold 120,000 to 150,000 clones, with roughly nine tenths observed a single time. Germline loops: CDR1 LNHDA, CDR2 SQIVND (reference sequence). The CDR3 is 21 residues long. J was trimmed by 5 bases and V by 6 bases; bases with no gene match: 23. Sequencing was performed on peripheral blood. The clonotype comes from a woman in her sixties with active COVID-19. The chain recombines TRBV19 with TRBJ2-2; the match to TRBD1 covers 11 bases. The CDR3 nucleotides read TGTGCCAGTAGAAGGAGAACGGGACAGGGGGACGCGGGAGGGCTGACCGGGGAGCTGTTTTTT. This codes for CASRRRTGQGDAGGLTGELFF.